This is a list of T cell receptor beta chains from one sample in a study of naive and memory T cell subsets. TCRdb re-called the UMI-ligation and nested PCR reads through MiXCR, storing one row per CDR3 protein. The sample consists of 20,000 to 25,000 distinct CDR3 sequences, approximately 5.7% of them appearing once. The sequences come from skin, collected from a tuberculin skin test site. Source of these receptors: an adult in good health. Each CDR3 is given with its conserved first and last residue. The D gene is left open where the match is weak. Clone size appears in some rows only: once, few, many, or a class for an expanded clone.

abundance: many
j_gene: TRBJ2-5
v_gene: TRBV20-1
d_gene: -
CDR3aa: CSARDAPTEQETQYF
CDR3nt: TGCAGTGCTAGAGATGCTCCGACAGAGCAAGAGACCCAGTACTTC

abundance: many
j_gene: TRBJ2-1
v_gene: TRBV6-5
d_gene: TRBD1
CDR3aa: CASSPGTGGRNEQFF
CDR3nt: TGTGCCAGCAGTCCAGGGACAGGGGGGCGGAATGAGCAGTTCTTC

abundance: -
j_gene: TRBJ1-3
v_gene: TRBV28
d_gene: -
CDR3aa: CASMIPKTGGTGNTIYF
CDR3nt: TGTGCCAGTATGATCCCTAAAACGGGGGGTACTGGAAACACCATATATTTT

abundance: many
j_gene: TRBJ1-1
v_gene: TRBV5-1
d_gene: TRBD1
CDR3aa: CASSPGQGNLNTEAFF
CDR3nt: TGCGCCAGCAGCCCGGGACAGGGAAACTTGAACACTGAAGCTTTCTTT

abundance: few
j_gene: TRBJ2-3
v_gene: TRBV7-9
d_gene: TRBD2
CDR3aa: CASRRSGRARDTQYF
CDR3nt: TGTGCCAGCAGGCGTAGCGGGAGGGCGAGAGATACGCAGTATTTT

abundance: few
j_gene: TRBJ2-2
v_gene: TRBV12-3/TRBV12-4
d_gene: -
CDR3aa: CASSFQGSRELFF
CDR3nt: TGTGCCAGCAGCTTCCAGGGTTCCCGGGAGCTGTTTTTT

abundance: many
j_gene: TRBJ2-5
v_gene: TRBV9
d_gene: -
CDR3aa: CASSVPRAETQYF
CDR3nt: TGTGCCAGCAGCGTACCCAGGGCAGAGACCCAGTACTTC

abundance: few
j_gene: TRBJ2-2
v_gene: TRBV28
d_gene: TRBD1
CDR3aa: CASRPGQAMNTGELFF
CDR3nt: TGTGCCAGCAGACCGGGACAGGCTATGAACACCGGGGAGCTGTTTTTT

abundance: few
j_gene: TRBJ1-2
v_gene: TRBV3-1
d_gene: -
CDR3aa: CASSQVRAGYGYTF
CDR3nt: TGTGCCAGCAGCCAAGTTAGAGCGGGCTATGGCTACACCTTC

abundance: many
j_gene: TRBJ2-1
v_gene: TRBV4-3
d_gene: -
CDR3aa: CASSQALFRDSDCNEQFF
CDR3nt: TGCGCCAGCAGCCAAGCACTTTTCCGGGACTCTGACTGCAATGAGCAGTTCTTC

abundance: -
j_gene: TRBJ2-1
v_gene: TRBV14
d_gene: -
CDR3aa: CASSQELFNEQFF
CDR3nt: TGTGCCAGCAGCCAAGAACTCTTCAATGAGCAGTTCTTC

abundance: medium-sized
j_gene: TRBJ2-7
v_gene: TRBV21-1
d_gene: -
CDR3aa: CASSNRSQGLAGDYEQYF
CDR3nt: TGTGCCAGCAGCAATAGAAGTCAAGGACTAGCGGGGGATTACGAGCAGTACTTC

abundance: many
j_gene: TRBJ2-5
v_gene: TRBV5-6
d_gene: TRBD2
CDR3aa: CASSWGTTSKETQYF
CDR3nt: TGTGCCAGCAGCTGGGGGACTACCTCTAAAGAGACCCAGTACTTC

abundance: few
j_gene: TRBJ1-4
v_gene: TRBV5-4
d_gene: -
CDR3aa: CASSLGQGLEKLFF
CDR3nt: TGTGCCAGCAGCTTGGGGCAGGGGCTTGAAAAACTGTTTTTT

abundance: few
j_gene: TRBJ2-7
v_gene: TRBV19
d_gene: -
CDR3aa: CASSAGHYEQYF
CDR3nt: TGTGCCAGTTCCGCAGGGCACTACGAGCAGTACTTC

abundance: few
j_gene: TRBJ1-2
v_gene: TRBV5-5
d_gene: -
CDR3aa: CASSLASSTAYGYTF
CDR3nt: TGTGCCAGCAGCTTGGCTTCTTCGACCGCCTATGGCTACACCTTC

abundance: -
j_gene: TRBJ1-1
v_gene: TRBV10-3
d_gene: -
CDR3aa: CAISMGITLMDAFF
CDR3nt: TGTGCCATCAGTATGGGAATAACTTTAATGGATGCTTTCTTT

abundance: many
j_gene: TRBJ2-3
v_gene: TRBV30
d_gene: -
CDR3aa: CAWAGTPTAGQYF
CDR3nt: TGTGCCTGGGCCGGGACTCCAACTGCGGGGCAGTATTTT

abundance: few
j_gene: TRBJ2-2
v_gene: TRBV6-1
d_gene: TRBD2
CDR3aa: CASSEGVSGSHTNTGELFF
CDR3nt: TGTGCCAGCAGTGAGGGGGTTAGCGGGAGCCATACGAACACCGGGGAGCTGTTTTTT

abundance: few
j_gene: TRBJ2-6
v_gene: TRBV28
d_gene: -
CDR3aa: CASSLWTQLVSSGANVLTF
CDR3nt: TGTGCCAGCAGTTTATGGACCCAATTAGTGAGCTCTGGGGCCAACGTCCTGACTTTC

abundance: many
j_gene: TRBJ1-4
v_gene: TRBV27
d_gene: -
CDR3aa: CASSLVRGNEKLFF
CDR3nt: TGTGCCAGCAGTTTAGTTCGGGGTAATGAAAAACTGTTTTTT

abundance: many
j_gene: TRBJ1-1
v_gene: TRBV9
d_gene: -
CDR3aa: CASRGGGTEEAFF
CDR3nt: TGTGCCAGCAGGGGGGGCGGAACAGAGGAAGCTTTCTTT

abundance: -
j_gene: TRBJ1-6
v_gene: TRBV27
d_gene: TRBD1
CDR3aa: CASSTRQGSDSPLHF
CDR3nt: TGTGCCAGCAGTACAAGACAGGGGTCGGATTCACCCCTCCACTTT

abundance: many
j_gene: TRBJ2-1
v_gene: TRBV6-1
d_gene: -
CDR3aa: CASARSGVLSSYNEQFF
CDR3nt: TGTGCCAGCGCTCGCTCCGGGGTCCTGAGCTCCTACAATGAGCAGTTCTTC

abundance: many
j_gene: TRBJ2-3
v_gene: TRBV10-3
d_gene: -
CDR3aa: CAISERGSTDTQYF
CDR3nt: TGTGCCATCAGTGAGAGGGGGAGCACAGATACGCAGTATTTT

abundance: many
j_gene: TRBJ2-1
v_gene: TRBV6-2/TRBV6-3
d_gene: TRBD2
CDR3aa: CASSYSPGGVGTKSSYNEQFF
CDR3nt: TGTGCCAGCAGTTATTCCCCCGGTGGAGTCGGGACTAAAAGCTCCTACAATGAGCAGTTCTTC

abundance: few
j_gene: TRBJ2-3
v_gene: TRBV6-5
d_gene: TRBD2
CDR3aa: CASSWREGHRDTQYF
CDR3nt: TGTGCCAGCAGTTGGCGGGAGGGCCATCGGGATACGCAGTATTTT

abundance: medium-sized
j_gene: TRBJ2-7
v_gene: TRBV2
d_gene: -
CDR3aa: CASAARPAQSYEQYF
CDR3nt: TGTGCCAGCGCGGCCAGGCCGGCGCAATCGTACGAGCAGTACTTC

abundance: many
j_gene: TRBJ2-1
v_gene: TRBV4-1
d_gene: -
CDR3aa: CASSQGGHPVGNEQFF
CDR3nt: TGCGCCAGCAGCCAAGGCGGACACCCCGTCGGGAATGAGCAGTTCTTC

abundance: few
j_gene: TRBJ2-7
v_gene: TRBV5-4
d_gene: TRBD2
CDR3aa: CASSLEGGFRTYEQYF
CDR3nt: TGTGCCAGCAGCTTGGAGGGAGGGTTCAGGACCTACGAGCAGTACTTC